This TCR beta chain was identified during a study of tumor-infiltrating lymphocytes in oesophageal squamous cell carcinoma. The CDR3 consists of 15 residues. Trimming pared 4 bases from V and 7 bases from J, leaving 20 bases between. Germline values: CDR1 SGDLS, CDR2 YYNGEE. This clonotype appeared a few times. TCRdb independently ran MiXCR on the PCR reads; one entry per CDR3 protein. Of some 10,000 distinct CDR3 sequences listed, 52% are singletons. Material: esophageal tumor tissue. The rearrangement links TRBV9 to TRBJ1-2, with a weak D call TRBD1 (6 bases). The TCR sequence derives from a female donor with esophageal squamous cell carcinoma. The CDR3 here is CASSRDQGPGRGYTF. DNA for the CDR3: TGTGCCAGCAGCAGAGACCAGGGGCCGGGCCGTGGCTACACCTTC.